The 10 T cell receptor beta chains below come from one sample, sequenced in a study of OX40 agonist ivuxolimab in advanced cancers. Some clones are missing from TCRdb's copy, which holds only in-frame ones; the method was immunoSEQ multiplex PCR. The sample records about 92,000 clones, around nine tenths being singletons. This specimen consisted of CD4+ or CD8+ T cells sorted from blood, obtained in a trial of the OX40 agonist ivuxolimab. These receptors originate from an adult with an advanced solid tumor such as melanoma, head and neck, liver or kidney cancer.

The CDR3 DNA follows: TGCGCCAGCAGCTTTATAGGAATAGGGGGGGAGACCCAGTACTTC. Its protein is CASSFIGIGGETQYF. The chain employs TRBV5-1 and TRBJ2-5; D possibly uses TRBD1 or TRBD2 (6 bases each). The CDR3 is 15 residues long. The germline V and J ends were trimmed by 2 bases and 5 bases, with 16 bases remaining between them. Germline-derived CDR1 and CDR2 are SGHRS and YFSETQ.

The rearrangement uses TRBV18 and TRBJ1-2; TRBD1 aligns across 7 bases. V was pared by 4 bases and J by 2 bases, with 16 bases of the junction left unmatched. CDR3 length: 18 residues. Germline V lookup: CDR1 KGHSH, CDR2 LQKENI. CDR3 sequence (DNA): TGTGCCAGCTCACATGATATTCAAGGGGGCTCGGTAAACTATGGCTACACCTTC. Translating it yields CASSHDIQGGSVNYGYTF.

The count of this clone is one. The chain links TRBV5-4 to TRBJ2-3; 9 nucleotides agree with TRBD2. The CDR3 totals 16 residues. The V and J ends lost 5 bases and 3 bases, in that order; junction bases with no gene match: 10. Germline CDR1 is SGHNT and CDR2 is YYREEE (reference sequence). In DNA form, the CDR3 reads TGTGCCAGCAGAAGATTAGCGGGAGCGGCAACAGATACGCAGTATTTT. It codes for CASRRLAGAATDTQYF.

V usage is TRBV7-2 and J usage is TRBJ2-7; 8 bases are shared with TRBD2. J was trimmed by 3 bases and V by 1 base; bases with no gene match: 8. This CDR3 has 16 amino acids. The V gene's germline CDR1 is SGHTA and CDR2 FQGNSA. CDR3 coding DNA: TGTGCCAGCAGCTTAGTGGGCGGGACTAGTGACTACGAGCAGTACTTC. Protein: CASSLVGGTSDYEQYF. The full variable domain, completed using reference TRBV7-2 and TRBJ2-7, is GAGVSQSPSNKVTEKGKDVELRCDPISGHTALYWYRQSLGQGLEFLIYFQGNSAPDKSGLPSDRFSAERTGGSVSTLTIQRTQQEDSAVYLCASSLVGGTSDYEQYFGPGTRLTVT.

The DNA of the CDR3 is TGTGCCAGCTCACCGAGCCTAGGGGGCAATGAGCAGTTCTTC. Amino acid sequence: CASSPSLGGNEQFF. The chain has TRBV18 and TRBJ2-1, with D maybe TRBD1 (6 bases). Germline CDR1 is KGHSH and CDR2 is LQKENI. Trimming removed 3 bases from V and 6 bases from J, with 12 bases in between. The CDR3 sequence is 14 residues long.

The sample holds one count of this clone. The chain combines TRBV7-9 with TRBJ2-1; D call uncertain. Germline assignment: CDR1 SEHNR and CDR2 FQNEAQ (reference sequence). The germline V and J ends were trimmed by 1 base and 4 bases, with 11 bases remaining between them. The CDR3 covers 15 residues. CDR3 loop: CASSLVMTIYNEQFF. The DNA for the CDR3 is TGTGCCAGCAGCTTAGTTATGACAATTTACAATGAGCAGTTCTTC.

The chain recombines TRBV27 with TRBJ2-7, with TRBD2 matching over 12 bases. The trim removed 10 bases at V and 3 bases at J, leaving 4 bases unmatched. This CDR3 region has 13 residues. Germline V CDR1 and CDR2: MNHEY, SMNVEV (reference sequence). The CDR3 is CATKTSGGYEQYF. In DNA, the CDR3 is TGTGCCACCAAGACTAGCGGGGGCTACGAGCAGTACTTC.

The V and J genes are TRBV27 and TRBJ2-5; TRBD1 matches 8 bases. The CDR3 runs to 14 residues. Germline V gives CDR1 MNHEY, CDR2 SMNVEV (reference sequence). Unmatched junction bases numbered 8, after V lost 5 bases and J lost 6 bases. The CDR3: CASSKDRAGKTQYF. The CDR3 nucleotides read TGTGCCAGCAGTAAGGACAGGGCTGGAAAGACCCAGTACTTC.

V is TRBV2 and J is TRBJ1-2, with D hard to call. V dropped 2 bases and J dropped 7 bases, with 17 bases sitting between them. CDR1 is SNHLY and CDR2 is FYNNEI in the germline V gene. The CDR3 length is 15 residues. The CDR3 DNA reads TGTGCCAGCAGTGAACTGACCACTGGGCGGCTTGGCTACACCTTC. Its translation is CASSELTTGRLGYTF. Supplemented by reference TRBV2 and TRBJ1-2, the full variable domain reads EPEVTQTPSHQVTQMGQEVILRCVPISNHLYFYWYRQILGQKVEFLVSFYNNEISEKSEIFDDQFSVERPDGSNFTLKIRSTKLEDSAMYFCASSELTTGRLGYTFGSGTRLTVV.

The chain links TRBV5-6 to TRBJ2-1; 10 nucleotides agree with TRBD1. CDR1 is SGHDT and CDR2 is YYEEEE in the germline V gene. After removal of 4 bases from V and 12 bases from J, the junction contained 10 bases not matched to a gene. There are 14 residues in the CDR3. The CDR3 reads CASSADRGRTSQFF. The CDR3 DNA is TGTGCCAGCAGCGCCGACAGGGGGCGGACTTCGCAGTTCTTC.